This T cell receptor beta chain came from a study of identical twins. TCRdb independently ran MiXCR on the 5' RACE reads; one entry per CDR3 protein. The sample has 690,000 or so distinct CDR3 sequences; around 6% are singletons. This clonotype was counted many times. This CDR3 is built from 12 residues. Sequenced: naive T cells sorted from blood. This chain links TRBV12-3 or TRBV12-4 with TRBJ2-1, with 7 bases aligning to TRBD2. The clonotype was recovered from a man aged 18 to 29 in good health. The CDR3 spells CASGIGYNEQFF. In DNA, the CDR3 is TGTGCAAGCGGGATAGGGTACAATGAGCAGTTCTTC.